These T cell receptor beta chains were read from a single sample in a study of blood T cell repertoires in COVID-19. Produced via immunoSEQ multiplex PCR; TCRdb's table is partial and in-frame only. The repertoire holds a few hundred thousand clones, with about 80% as singletons. Source material: peripheral blood. These TCRs come from an elderly man with acute or convalescent COVID-19. Each CDR3 is given with its conserved first and last residue. A D gene is named only where the DNA matches it firmly. A clone size is listed for some rows: how often the clone was seen (once, few, many), or a class if it is expanded.

clone_size,d_call,v_call,j_call,cdr3_nt,cdr3_aa
.,TRBD2,TRBV7-2,TRBJ2-3,TGTGCCAGCAGCCCCCAAAGCGGGGGAGGAGATACGCAGTATTTT,CASSPQSGGGDTQYF
.,.,TRBV4-1,TRBJ2-3,TGCGCCAGCAGCCAAGAAAGACAGAGTACTAAGGATACGCAGTATTTT,CASSQERQSTKDTQYF
.,TRBD2,TRBV5-1,TRBJ2-3,TGCGCCAGCAGCTTGGCGCCTAGCGGGGGGAACACAGATACGCAGTATTTT,CASSLAPSGGNTDTQYF
.,.,TRBV28,TRBJ1-5,TGTGCCAGCAGTTTAAGGCCAGGGGACAATCAGCCCCAGCATTTT,CASSLRPGDNQPQHF
.,.,TRBV11-3,TRBJ2-7,TGTGCCAGCAGTACCGGACAGAACGAGCAGTACTTC,CASSTGQNEQYF
.,.,TRBV5-4,TRBJ2-1,TGTGCCAGCAGCCCAGGGGCGGTCTCCTACAATGAGCAGTTCTTC,CASSPGAVSYNEQFF
.,.,TRBV3-1/TRBV3-2,TRBJ1-2,TGTGCCAGCAGCTATCTAGATGGACGGGGCTATGGCTACACCTTC,CASSYLDGRGYGYTF
.,TRBD1,TRBV2,TRBJ2-2,TGTGCCGGGATGAAGGGACAGGTCACCGGGGAGCTGTTTTTT,CAGMKGQVTGELFF
.,TRBD1,TRBV15,TRBJ2-7,TGTGCCACCCGGGACAGTACCTCCTACGAGCAGTACTTC,CATRDSTSYEQYF
.,TRBD1,TRBV24-1,TRBJ2-5,TGTGCCACCAGCGATGGGGACAGGTTCGTCCAAGAGACCCAGTACTTC,CATSDGDRFVQETQYF
.,TRBD1,TRBV2,TRBJ1-4,TGTGCCAGCAGTGGGGGCAGACAGGGGAATGAAAAACTGTTTTTT,CASSGGRQGNEKLFF
.,.,TRBV27,TRBJ1-4,TGTGCCAGCCGTTACGGCAGGGCCAATGAAAAACTGTTTTTT,CASRYGRANEKLFF
few,TRBD2,TRBV5-1,TRBJ2-1,TGCGCCAGCAGCTCTAACAGAGAGGGACTAGCGAGAGACAATGAGCAGTTCTTC,CASSSNREGLARDNEQFF
.,.,TRBV19,TRBJ1-4,TGTGCCAGTAGCCGGGACATGAGGGAAAAACTGTTTTTT,CASSRDMREKLFF
.,.,TRBV15,TRBJ2-7,TGTGCCACCAGCAGAGCGCATGGGGCCGTCTACGAGCAGTACTTC,CATSRAHGAVYEQYF
.,.,TRBV5-4,TRBJ2-1,TGTGCCAGCAGCCTCAGGGAGGCCGCACGGAATGAGCAGTTCTTC,CASSLREAARNEQFF
few,TRBD1,TRBV19,TRBJ1-5,TGTGCCAGTAGGGAACAGGGGAGAGGAAGCAATCAGCCCCAGCATTTT,CASREQGRGSNQPQHF
.,.,TRBV7-2,TRBJ1-3,TGTGCCAGCAGCTTAGAAGGGGGTGTCTCTGGAAACACCATATATTTT,CASSLEGGVSGNTIYF
.,TRBD1,TRBV5-5,TRBJ1-6,TGTGCCAGCAGCCCCAGGACAGGGACGAATTCACCCCTCCACTTT,CASSPRTGTNSPLHF